This TCR beta chain was captured by sequencing in a study of memory CD4+ T cells and cytomegalovirus serostatus. Method: immunoSEQ multiplex PCR; TCRdb's copy keeps in-frame clones and lacks some. The sample holds 50,000 to 70,000 clones, around three quarters seen once. V lost 5 bases and J 1 base, leaving 9 bases between the germline ends. CDR3 length equals 13 residues. Germline V gene sequence: CDR1 LNHDA, CDR2 SQIVND (reference sequence). The sort gate was single viable CD3+CD4+CD8-CD45RO+ cells for memory CD4+ T cells. This TCR came from an adult in good health and CMV-seropositive. The sequenced sample consisted of memory CD4+ T cells from blood. The chain employs TRBV19 and TRBJ2-7; TRBD1 might be the D (5 bases). The CDR3 DNA sequence: TGTGCCAGTAGTGACCAGGGTTCCTACGAGCAGTACTTC. This codes for CASSDQGSYEQYF.